This is a list of T cell receptor beta chains from one sample in a study of long-term antiretroviral therapy in people with HIV. Sequenced by immunoSEQ multiplex PCR; TCRdb stores in-frame clones only, minus some. In the table there are 35,000 to 40,000 clones, roughly four fifths of which are singletons. The sequencing used unsorted PBMCs, collected 0.3 years after starting antiretroviral therapy. The receptors derive from a young man with HIV. Each CDR3 is given with its conserved first and last residue. Fields, in order: J gene, V gene, CDR3 protein.

TRBJ2-7 TRBV4-1 CASSQGLALSYEQYF
TRBJ1-5 TRBV27 CASSFGNMGNQPQHF
TRBJ2-7 TRBV7-9 CASSYYGSRGFFLEQYF
TRBJ1-4 TRBV5-4 CASSLRAHRGPNEKLFF
TRBJ1-4 TRBV23-1 CASSQSGQGYEKLFF
TRBJ2-1 TRBV6-5 CASKRTGGPGGEQFF
TRBJ1-3 TRBV4-3 CASSQEPTGVTGNTIYF
TRBJ2-2 TRBV19 CASITSGRSIGSGELFF
TRBJ1-5 TRBV5-8 CASSHRRYSNQPQHF
TRBJ1-3 TRBV7-3 CASSPSSGNTIYF
TRBJ2-2 TRBV5-1 CASSPSEFGTGELFF
TRBJ2-1 TRBV10-3 CAISDTGSSYNEQFF
TRBJ1-3 TRBV7-9 CASSRPNLREANTIYF
TRBJ1-5 TRBV2 CASSLQGPSNQPQHF
TRBJ2-1 TRBV5-1 CASSLGLASDEQFF
TRBJ1-5 TRBV6-1 CASRAPGARPQHF
TRBJ2-1 TRBV7-9 CASSPVGGYNEQFF
TRBJ2-3 TRBV2 CASSPLNRDFYTDTQYF
TRBJ2-1 TRBV7-3 CASSSKRDEQFF
TRBJ2-1 TRBV15 CATSRDRGGMVYNEQFF
TRBJ1-6 TRBV18 CASSPGNSPLHF
TRBJ2-5 TRBV4-1 CASSQGGRGETQYF
TRBJ2-6 TRBV19 CASSIPGQGAAGANVLTF
TRBJ1-1 TRBV7-9 CASSPSSGRGTEAFF
TRBJ2-1 TRBV5-4 CASSSFHGRTAYNEQFF
TRBJ1-1 TRBV29-1 CSVGAWEATEAFF
TRBJ2-7 TRBV28 CASSSTRGGFYEQYF
TRBJ1-5 TRBV5-1 CASRTDRNQPQHF
TRBJ2-7 TRBV14 CASSHAFVWHEQYF
TRBJ2-7 TRBV28 CASSLTGGRSYEQYF
TRBJ2-7 TRBV27 CASSLSETGSYEQYF
TRBJ2-7 TRBV30 CAWANEARGSFEQYF
TRBJ2-5 TRBV14 CASSQGVTGGQETQYF
TRBJ1-2 TRBV27 CASSLSRGGYGYTF
TRBJ2-5 TRBV12-5 CASGPSLTSGRETQYF
TRBJ2-7 TRBV9 CASSPAGGTQYYEQYF
TRBJ2-7 TRBV11-2 CASSLNGAREQYF
TRBJ1-5 TRBV18 CASSRGGDQPQHF
TRBJ2-5 TRBV30 CAWSSTRITQYF
TRBJ2-2 TRBV6-1 CASSEGAGEAGELFF
TRBJ1-1 TRBV6-5 CASTEGEIAFF